This TCR beta chain originates from a study of Graves' ophthalmopathy and Graves' hyperthyroidism. Scientists amplified the TCR beta CDR3 regions from RNA transcripts. HTBI primers were used in a first-round RT-PCR, which preceded a second-round multiplex PCR. A single record per CDR3 protein comes from TCRdb applying MiXCR to the multiplex PCR reads. The sample holds hundreds of thousands of distinct CDR3 sequences, roughly 20% seen once. The CDR3 loop spans 16 amino acids. CDR1 is MNHNS and CDR2 is SASEGT in the germline V gene. Deletions cut 3 bases from V and 5 bases from J, with 19 bases between. This clonotype was recorded at least ten times. Hyperthyroidism qualified as stable when ophthalmopathy did not develop within 18 months of follow-up. Enrollment excluded any patients with other autoimmune diseases, uncontrolled infections, pregnancy or lactation.

The chain links TRBV6-1 to TRBJ2-5; possibly TRBD2 for D (5 bases). Input material: peripheral blood. The sequence was obtained from a woman aged 18-29 years with stable Graves' hyperthyroidism. CDR3 bases: TGTGCCAGCAGTGATGGACGGGGATGGAGACACGAGACCCAGTACTTC. Protein product: CASSDGRGWRHETQYF.